In this sample, the clone carrying this TCR beta chain turned up many times. This sample stems from a study of T cells in Graves' hyperthyroidism and ophthalmopathy. In the study overall: The authors collected peripheral blood at initial diagnosis, before any treatment.

Germline CDR1 SGHVS, CDR2 FQNEAQ. The germline V and J ends were trimmed by 2 bases and 7 bases, with 13 bases remaining between them. The CDR3 covers 14 residues. Researchers took RNA transcripts and amplified the TCR beta CDR3 regions from them. The TCR CDR3 was amplified in a first-round RT-PCR using the HTBI primer set. TCRdb reprocessed the multiplex PCR reads via MiXCR and lists one record per CDR3 protein. This table holds nearly 600,000 distinct CDR3 sequences, approximately 15% found once. Subjects with ophthalmopathy showed a Clinical Activity Score no lower than 3, a NOSPECS grade no lower than 4, and a duration shorter than 3 months. Extraction of PBMCs used roughly 9.4 ml of fresh peripheral blood.

Sequencing was carried out using blood. The TCR sequence derives from a woman in her late teens or twenties with Graves' ophthalmopathy. This sequence joins TRBV7-8 and TRBJ2-3; D might be TRBD2 (6 bases). DNA of the CDR3: TGTGCCAGCAGCTTATGGGGTGGGGGGAATACGCAGTATTTT. Translation: CASSLWGGGNTQYF.